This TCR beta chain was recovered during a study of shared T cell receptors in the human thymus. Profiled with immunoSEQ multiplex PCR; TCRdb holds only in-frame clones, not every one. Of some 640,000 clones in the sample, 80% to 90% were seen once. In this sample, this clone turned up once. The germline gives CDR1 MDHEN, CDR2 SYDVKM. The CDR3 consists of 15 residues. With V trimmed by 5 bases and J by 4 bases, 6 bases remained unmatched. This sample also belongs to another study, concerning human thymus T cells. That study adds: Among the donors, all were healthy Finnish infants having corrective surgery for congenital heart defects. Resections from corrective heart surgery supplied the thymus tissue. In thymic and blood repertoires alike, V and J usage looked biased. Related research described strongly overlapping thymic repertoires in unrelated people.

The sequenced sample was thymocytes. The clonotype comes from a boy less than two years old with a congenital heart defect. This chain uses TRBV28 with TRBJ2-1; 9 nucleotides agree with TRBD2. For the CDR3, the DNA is TGTGCCAGCAGTAAAACTAGCGGGCAGTACAATGAGCAGTTCTTC. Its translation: CASSKTSGQYNEQFF.